This TCR beta chain originates from a study of neurological immune-mediated disorders. MiXCR, run by TCRdb on the 5' RACE reads, gives a single entry per CDR3 protein. This table has tens of thousands of distinct CDR3 sequences, just over 2.5% appearing once. This clonotype came up many times. The CDR3 runs 15 residues. Germline V gene sequence: CDR1 DFQATT, CDR2 SNEGSKA (reference sequence). V gave up 0 bases and J gave up 0 bases; unmatched junction bases: 2. The chain carries TRBV20-1 and TRBJ1-3; 7 bases are a match to TRBD1. The sequence came from a woman aged 25 to 39 with multiple sclerosis. Sequencing was done on a sample of PBMCs. This CDR3 reads CSAREGTASGNTIYF. CDR3 in DNA: TGCAGTGCTAGAGAGGGGACAGCCTCTGGAAACACCATATATTTT.